Presented here are 7 T cell receptor beta chains from one specimen sequenced in a study of naive and memory T cell subsets. Treatment noted: skin biopsy from PPD injection site in Mantoux-positive individual. The library had UMIs added by 3' ligation of an oligonucleotide to TCR cDNA. Amplification of ligated cDNA took four PCR rounds with SP2 and nested alpha and beta constant primers. TCRdb itself ran the UMI-ligation and nested PCR reads through MiXCR, one entry per CDR3 protein. This sample yields more than 30,000 distinct CDR3 sequences, of which approximately 7.1% are seen a single time; approximately 2.8% belongs to the top ten. Sample: skin, taken from a tuberculin skin test site. The receptors shown here come from an adult in good health.

This clonotype was observed at least ten times. The chain links TRBV27 to TRBJ2-5; TRBD1 agrees at 9 bases. The CDR3 loop spans 12 amino acids. Germline CDR1 is MNHEY and CDR2 is SMNVEV (reference sequence). V trimming: 8 bases; J trimming: 7 bases; junction bases outside the gene matches: 5. The CDR3 DNA reads TGTGCCAGCCTTACAGGGGGCGGGACCCAGTACTTC. Translating gives CASLTGGGTQYF.

There are many counts of this clonotype. The CDR3 region has the DNA TGTGCCAGCAGCTTAGTGCCTAGCGGGGCAGATACGCAGTATTTT. Translating gives CASSLVPSGADTQYF. The rearrangement uses TRBV7-9 and TRBJ2-3; 9 positions agree with TRBD2. CDR3 length equals 15 residues. The V and J ends lost 1 base and 4 bases, in that order; junction bases with no gene match: 3. The germline V gene has CDR1 SEHNR and CDR2 FQNEAQ (reference sequence).

This clonotype was seen repeatedly, ten times or more. The chain links TRBV7-2 to TRBJ2-4; D may be TRBD2 (7 bases). CDR3 length: 16 residues. In germline, CDR1 is SGHTA, CDR2 FQGNSA. V dropped 2 bases and J dropped 7 bases, with 18 bases sitting between them. The CDR3 spells CASSLNALRGGNIQYF. In DNA form, the CDR3 reads TGTGCCAGCAGCTTAAATGCCCTCAGGGGAGGGAACATTCAGTACTTC.

This clonotype was found many times. The chain is built from TRBV4-1 and TRBJ2-2, with D perhaps being TRBD1 or TRBD2 (5 bases each). The CDR3 totals 16 residues. The germline CDR1 and CDR2 sequences are MGHRA and YSYEKL. Trimming stripped 1 base from V and 2 bases from J, with 11 bases between. As DNA, the CDR3 is TGCGCCAGCAGCCAAGTGGGACGGACCAACACCGGGGAGCTGTTTTTT. It translates to CASSQVGRTNTGELFF.

The chain links TRBV25-1 to TRBJ2-5, with D possibly being TRBD1 or TRBD2 (5 bases each). V was shortened by 3 bases and J by 9 bases, with 20 bases between the two germline ends. Per the germline V gene, CDR1 is MGHDK and CDR2 is SYGVNS. The CDR3 runs to 15 residues. The CDR3 nucleotides read TGTGCCAGCAGTGAGGCCCGGGGCTTCCCGCGGCCCCAGTACTTC. This encodes CASSEARGFPRPQYF.

This clonotype has ten or more counts. The chain combines TRBV20-1 with TRBJ1-1; 9 bases fit TRBD1. Germline CDR1 DFQATT, CDR2 SNEGSKA (reference sequence). V was pared by 6 bases and J by 2 bases, with 7 bases of the junction left unmatched. The CDR3 extends over 14 amino acids. CDR3 DNA: TGCAGTGCGCTCGAGGGACAGGGAAACACTGAAGCTTTCTTT. Protein sequence: CSALEGQGNTEAFF.

The gene calls are TRBV6-1 and TRBJ2-1; D is perhaps TRBD1 or TRBD2 (7 bases each). The germline CDR1 and CDR2 sequences are MNHNS and SASEGT. V lost 8 bases and J lost 5, with 16 bases in between. This CDR3 comprises 14 residues. The CDR3 DNA reads TGTGCCAGCCCACCAGGGGGGGGAAACAATGAGCAGTTCTTC. This gives the protein CASPPGGGNNEQFF.